This T cell receptor beta chain was profiled in a study of long-term antiretroviral therapy in people with HIV (dated by TCRdb to between 2021 and 2024). For the study in its entirety: The earliest samples were collected approximately a decade before the 2015 WHO recommendation for immediate ART, a period when ART was typically delayed until CD4 counts fell. The cohort contributed over 150 cryopreserved PBMC samples from about 29 adults with confirmed HIV infection, collected serially over a mean of about six years (range 1-12). Among the roughly 30 participants with HIV, eleven to twelve were female. Test extractions of a monoclonal T-cell line alongside a few dozen polyclonal samples showed no cross-contamination during QIAcube processing. A retrospective serial study tested whether ART initiation and durable HIV suppression were associated with changes in peripheral blood TRB repertoire composition and diversity.

Participants were included only if at least one PBMC sample before ART initiation and at least two post-ART samples were available. Treatment was received in the United States of America by all participants with HIV. Before DNA extraction, cryopreserved samples containing about 0.9-11 million PBMC were thawed and washed. At the time of the earliest PBMC sample, participants with HIV were aged between about 20 and 55 years. PBMC samples were contributed by each participant from 1-4 timepoints before ART initiation and 2-8 timepoints after ART initiation, with a median of 7 samples. Serial HIV viral load, CD4+ T-cell count, ART history and demographic data were obtained for every participant. Genomic DNA was extracted from unsorted PBMC with a Qiagen kit on a QIAcube, processed in batches of 12 samples. V lost 3 bases and J lost 3 bases, and the count of bases not matched to a germline gene is 5. For CDR1 and CDR2, the germline V gene lists ENHRY and SYGVKD. Inclusive of the bounding cysteine and phenylalanine, the CDR3 is 15 residues long. Only the CDR3 region is kept as DNA, spanning 45 bases read in frame from base 1.

Sequencing of the TRB variable region was done with the immunoSEQ hsTCRB v3.0 assay at survey level resolution. A depth of roughly 35,000-50,000 T-cell genomes per sample was targeted for TRB sequencing. Pooled TRB libraries were sequenced on an Illumina MiSeq with a v3 150-cycle kit. The paper's data handling went like this. Repertoire analysis was run in R within a reproducible Nextflow workflow that covered QC, data transformation and analysis. Custom analyses were implemented in LymphoSeq2, an R package for AIRR-Seq data exploration. A few samples that yielded fewer than 5000 total TRB sequences were excluded, so that fewer than 200 HIV repertoires were analyzed. Among the approximately 200 retained HIV repertoires, fewer than 65 were collected before ART initiation and 120 to 140 after ART initiation. Each repertoire was downsampled to 5000 TRB nucleotide sequences, and summary statistics were averaged across 100 downsampling iterations. Only TRB sequences with CDR3 regions of at least seven amino acids were retained for analysis. Diversity was measured with a Shannon entropy-derived clonality score and the Gini coefficient. In the repertoire networks, any two of the top 5000 CDR3 amino acid sequences were linked whenever the two sequences differed by an edit distance of one. For TRB CDR3 amino acid sequences, antigen specificity groups and MHC restriction were predicted with GLIPH2. To flag known associations with CMV, EBV, HIV or tissue antigens, CDR3 amino acid sequences were compared against VDJdb and McPAS-TCR. Pre-ART, post-ART and control groups were compared with Wilcoxon signed-rank tests and Holm-Bonferroni correction. TCRdb stores this immuneACCESS table with in-frame sequences only. Part of the clones is absent; in the studies checked, under half of the shortfall reflects unresolved V genes, and no reason is known for the rest. That table gives V, J and clone size, and the DNA gave D and trimming. The sample table contains under 50,000 clones; only one count was recorded for 75% to 90% of them. Jointly, the top ten make up about 4% of the sample.

A remark on this clone: Which antigen it targets is not known. The sample holds no much larger clone one base away, and base qualities are not on file.

Overall study outcomes, separate from this receptor: Inferences about post-ART repertoire changes are limited because no data were available on ART adherence, viral resistance or therapy changes. The repertoire was dominated across all time points by expanded TRB clones identified before ART initiation, although this dominance was seen to fluctuate and to decrease in many PLHIV after ART. CDR3 length ranges in HIV repertoires were narrower than in controls, and network structure suggested an antigen-experienced repertoire with only a slight naive shift after ART. The samples span the years 2004 to 2017, and the ART regimens used may be less effective than current regimens. Limited PBMC availability meant only the TCR beta chain was sequenced, without alpha chain pairing. Starting ART was linked to a significant rise in TRB diversity, yet even with long-term ART the diversity remained significantly lower than in transplant donor controls. Because pre-ART samples had limited cell numbers, unsorted PBMC were profiled rather than sorted CD4+ and CD8+ T cells.

The V and J segments used are TRBV10-3 and TRBJ2-3; 8 bases in between match TRBD1. The specimen was unsorted PBMCs, collected just before starting antiretroviral therapy. The receptor comes from a woman aged 18-30 years with HIV. The nucleotide sequence is given as TGTGCCATCAGTGATAATACAGGGGGAACAGATACGCAGTATTTT. Its coded protein is CAISDNTGGTDTQYF.